This T cell receptor beta chain comes out of a study of cytomegalovirus exposure and HLA in healthy donors. Looking at the study overall: The 120 validation repertoires were reported in a later analysis to have been generated on the same platform as the roughly 720 first-cohort repertoires.

About this clone: What it binds is unknown.

Regarding the study as a whole: Rarity marked most TCR sequences, yet some public TCRs occurred in many donors. In vitro experiments confirmed that a few CMV-associated chains were specific for CMV antigens. According to the study, 150 to 200 TCR beta chains were cytomegalovirus-associated.

The germline CDR1 and CDR2 sequences are SGHTA and FQGTGA. The CDR3 sequence is 17 residues long. V dropped 1 base and J dropped 0 bases, with 12 bases sitting between them. Produced via immunoSEQ multiplex PCR; TCRdb's table is partial and in-frame only. The sample comprises 110,000 to 150,000 clones, about 90% of which are singletons, and 6.5% to 8.5% rests with the top ten. This TCR was sampled from a woman aged 18-29 years in good health and CMV-seropositive. The rearrangement joins TRBV7-3 to TRBJ2-2, with a tentative D call TRBD2 (6 bases). Sequenced: PBMCs. As DNA, the CDR3 is TGTGCCAGCAGCTTAAGTGCGGGAAGTGCGAACACCGGGGAGCTGTTTTTT. Its protein product is CASSLSAGSANTGELFF.